This T cell receptor beta chain was captured in a study of T-cell reconstitution after alpha-beta-depleted transplantation in children. TCRbeta library preparation incorporated unique molecular identifiers. MiXCR, run by TCRdb on the PCR reads, gives a single entry per CDR3 protein. Of about 540,000 distinct CDR3 sequences in the sample, around 27% are singletons; the top ten hold 30% to 45%. As regards this clonotype: Its antigen is still unknown.

General observations from the study: One year after transplant, T-cell counts and diversity came mostly from newly produced T cells. Roughly two months post-transplant, alpha-beta T cells reportedly originated from several hundred graft clones that had expanded. High day-60 TCRbeta diversity in some patients came from surviving recipient T cells and thymic progenitors.

Trimming shortened V by 7 bases and J by 2 bases, and 6 bases separated the two germline ends. The CDR3 sequence is 11 residues long. The clonotype comes from a boy younger than two with Wiskott-Aldrich syndrome, due to receive a stem cell transplant. The material was PBMCs, obtained before TCRalphabeta/CD19-depleted stem cell transplant. The chain has TRBV12-3 or TRBV12-4 and TRBJ2-7, with D perhaps matching TRBD1 (5 bases). As DNA, the CDR3 is TGTGCCAGCAAGGACACCTACGAGCAGTACTTC. Translation: CASKDTYEQYF.